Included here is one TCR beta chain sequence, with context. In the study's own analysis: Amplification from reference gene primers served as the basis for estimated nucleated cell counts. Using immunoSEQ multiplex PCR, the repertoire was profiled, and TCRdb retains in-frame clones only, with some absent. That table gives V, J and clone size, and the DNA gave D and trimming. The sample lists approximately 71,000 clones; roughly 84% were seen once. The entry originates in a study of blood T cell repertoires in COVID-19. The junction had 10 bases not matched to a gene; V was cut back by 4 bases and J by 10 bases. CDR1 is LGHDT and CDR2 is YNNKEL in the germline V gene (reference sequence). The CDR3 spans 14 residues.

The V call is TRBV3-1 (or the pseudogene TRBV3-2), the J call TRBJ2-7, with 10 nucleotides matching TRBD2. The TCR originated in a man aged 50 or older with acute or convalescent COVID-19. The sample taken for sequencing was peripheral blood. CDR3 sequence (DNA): TGTGCCAGCAGCCCAAGAGGGACTAGCGCCGCCCAGTACTTC. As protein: CASSPRGTSAAQYF.